These 12 T cell receptor beta chains came from one sample sequenced in a study of cytomegalovirus exposure and HLA in healthy donors. The PCR used 60 Vbeta and 13 Jbeta primers. TCRdb keeps only in-frame clones here, not all; method: immunoSEQ multiplex PCR. This table holds approximately 150,000 clones, 65% to 80% found once. What was sequenced was PBMCs. These receptors came from a woman in her thirties or forties in good health and CMV-seropositive.

This clone was seen a handful of times. This chain's CDR3 is CASSLAGQGTEAFF. Here the CDR3 DNA reads TGCGCCAGCAGCTTGGCAGGACAGGGCACTGAAGCTTTCTTT. The V call is TRBV5-1, the J call TRBJ1-1, with 8 bases fitting TRBD1. CDR3 size: 14 residues. Trimming cost V 0 bases and J 4 bases; bases outside gene matches: 2. The germline V gene has CDR1 SGHRS and CDR2 YFSETQ.

The chain is built from TRBV4-1 and TRBJ2-1, with 10 nucleotides matching TRBD1. This CDR3 is 16 amino acids long. Per the germline V gene, CDR1 is MGHRA and CDR2 is YSYEKL. Trimming took 4 bases from V and 4 from J; bases not matched to a gene: 7. CDR3: CASSPTGTGVYNEQFF. The CDR3 DNA is TGCGCCAGCAGCCCTACCGGGACAGGGGTGTACAATGAGCAGTTCTTC.

The chain carries TRBV5-8 and TRBJ2-5; TRBD1 agrees at 7 bases. The V segment lost 4 bases and the J segment 3 bases; nucleotides outside the gene matches: 9. The CDR3 extends over 15 amino acids. Looked up from germline, CDR1 is SGHTS and CDR2 is YDEGEE. CDR3: CASSRGTDREETQYF. The CDR3 coding sequence is TGTGCCAGCAGCAGAGGGACAGACCGCGAAGAGACCCAGTACTTC.

The chain couples TRBV4-1 to TRBJ1-2, with D unclear. CDR3 size: 12 residues. The V gene lost 1 base and the J gene lost 4 bases, with 4 bases spanning the gap. Germline-derived CDR1 and CDR2 are MGHRA and YSYEKL. CDR3 nucleotides: TGCGCCAGCAGCCAAGGAGTCTATGGCTACACCTTC. Its translation is CASSQGVYGYTF.

This chain's CDR3 is CASSSQIGTGMAKQYF. CDR3 nucleotide sequence: TGTGCCAGCAGTTCGCAGATAGGGACAGGTATGGCCAAGCAGTACTTC. The genes are TRBV6-5 and TRBJ2-7; 8 nucleotides align to TRBD1. The CDR3 has 16 residues. The germline gives CDR1 MNHEY, CDR2 SVGAGI. After removal of 4 bases from V and 8 bases from J, the junction contained 16 bases not matched to a gene.

This clone was seen once. This chain links TRBV27 with TRBJ1-1; a weak D match, TRBD1 (6 bases). The ends were cut back, 7 bases at V and 0 bases at J, with 15 bases in the middle. CDR3 size: 15 residues. The germline V gene has CDR1 MNHEY and CDR2 SMNVEV (reference sequence). The CDR3 is CASTPSGAVNTEAFF. As DNA, the CDR3 is TGTGCCAGCACCCCGTCAGGGGCGGTGAACACTGAAGCTTTCTTT.

The chain is built from TRBV6-5 and TRBJ1-1, with D possibly matching TRBD1 (6 bases). The CDR3 consists of 14 residues. The V gene lost 6 bases and the J gene lost 6 bases, with 17 bases spanning the gap. Germline loops: CDR1 MNHEY, CDR2 SVGAGI. CDR3 in DNA: TGTGCCAGCAGCCGGACAGCCTCGAGGCCTGAAGCTTTCTTT. Its translation is CASSRTASRPEAFF.

The rearrangement uses TRBV12-2 and TRBJ1-1; TRBD1, the table's D call, lacks a check against the DNA. TRBV12-2 is noted as a pseudogene. This CDR3 comprises 19 residues. CDR3 sequence (DNA): TGTGCAAGTCGCTTAGTGGGGGACAGGGAACGGTGGGGCTACACTGAAGCTTTCTTT. It encodes CASRLVGDRERWGYTEAFF.

The chain uses TRBV6-5 and TRBJ2-1; the match to TRBD1 covers 8 bases. The V segment lost 8 bases and the J segment 6 bases; nucleotides outside the gene matches: 9. This CDR3 comprises 14 residues. Germline V gives CDR1 MNHEY, CDR2 SVGAGI. CDR3: CASAEGTGSNEQFF. The CDR3 region has the DNA TGTGCCAGCGCGGAAGGGACAGGTAGCAATGAGCAGTTCTTC.

CDR3 residues: CASSVLGLAGSQETQYF. The CDR3 nucleotides are TGTGCCAGCAGCGTCCTAGGACTAGCGGGTTCCCAAGAGACCCAGTACTTC. This chain links TRBV9 with TRBJ2-5, with TRBD2 matching over 11 bases. Germline trimming cut 2 bases from V and 1 base from J; bases unmatched to any gene: 7. Germline CDR1 and CDR2: SGDLS and YYNGEE. The CDR3 spans 17 residues.

The rearrangement links TRBV4-1 to TRBJ2-1; D perhaps matches TRBD1 (5 bases). The germline CDR1 and CDR2 sequences are MGHRA and YSYEKL. The V end lost 0 bases, the J end lost 8 bases, and 14 bases lay between the germline ends. This CDR3 comprises 15 residues. This CDR3 reads CASSQDQGNRDEQFF. The CDR3 DNA reads TGCGCCAGCAGCCAAGATCAGGGAAATCGGGATGAGCAGTTCTTC.

V is TRBV5-1 and J is TRBJ1-4; 8 bases align to TRBD1. Germline trimming cut 0 bases from V and 8 bases from J; bases unmatched to any gene: 9. The CDR3 sequence is 16 residues long. Per germline, CDR1 SGHRS and CDR2 YFSETQ. CDR3 sequence reads: CASSLVGQEGSEKLFF. The CDR3 DNA is TGCGCCAGCAGCTTGGTGGGACAGGAGGGAAGCGAAAAACTGTTTTTT.